This TCR beta chain is from a study of human T cells and chemical hapten exposure. Looking at the study overall: Application of 0.01% DPC to the upper back was done by patch test, with a reading at 6 days.

As for time point: patch test 1, 2 weeks after DPC sensitization. Treatment meaning: therapeutic diphenylcyclopropenone sensitization with weekly scalp DPC. The study drew its donors from alopecia patients who were 18 to 70 years old and suitable for DPC. Many counts were recorded for this clonotype. TCRdb re-analysed the RACE reads in MiXCR, keeping a single row per CDR3 protein. The data show approximately 350,000 distinct CDR3 sequences, 6% to 8.5% seen once. V shed 5 bases and J shed 3 bases, with 16 bases lying between them. CDR3 length equals 15 residues. CDR1 is LGHDT, CDR2 YNNKEL, per germline (reference sequence).

The sequenced sample was whole blood, obtained in connection with sensitization to the hapten diphenylcyclopropenone (DPC). This rearrangement joins TRBV3-1 to TRBJ1-2; TRBD1 might be the D (6 bases). The source is a woman under 30 with alopecia areata. Some clones in this sample may be carry-over from other donors' samples. The CDR3 sequence: CASSRGGWSDYGYTF. The DNA of the CDR3 is TGTGCCAGCAGCAGAGGGGGTTGGTCGGACTATGGCTACACCTTC. The full variable domain, rest sourced from reference TRBV3-1 and TRBJ1-2, is DTAVSQTPKYLVTQMGNDKSIKCEQNLGHDTMYWYKQDSKKFLKIMFSYNNKELIINETVPNRFSPKSPDKAHLNLHINSLELGDSAVYFCASSRGGWSDYGYTFGSGTRLTVV.